This TCR beta chain was captured in a study of OX40 agonist ivuxolimab in advanced cancers. Study context: The dose-escalation cohort was about 87% male, with a mean age of around 60 years, ranging about 23 to 80. The study's findings and limits: Low normalized clonal expansion also occurred in some nonresponding patients. Among expanded peripheral T cells, antigen specificity went undetermined.

People who had autoimmune disease history or systemic immunosuppression were excluded. Here immunoSEQ multiplex PCR was the method, and the copy in TCRdb shows in-frame clones only, minus some. In the table there are 55,000 to 80,000 clones, around 80% of which are singletons. Germline V gene data show CDR1 as LNHDA and CDR2 as SQIVND (reference sequence). The V gene lost 8 bases and the J gene lost 3 bases, with 11 bases spanning the gap. This CDR3 has 13 residues. As to this clone: The target antigen is unknown.

V and J are TRBV19 and TRBJ1-5, with TRBD1 as a possible D gene (5 bases). The TCR was taken from an adult with an advanced solid tumor such as melanoma, head and neck, liver or kidney cancer. The sequences come from CD4+ or CD8+ T cells sorted from blood, collected in a trial of the OX40 agonist ivuxolimab. The CDR3 protein is CASDQGSNQPQHF. The CDR3, as DNA: TGTGCCAGTGATCAGGGATCCAATCAGCCCCAGCATTTT. Full variable domain (remainder filled in from reference TRBV19 and TRBJ1-5): DGGITQSPKYLFRKEGQNVTLSCEQNLNHDAMYWYRQDPGQGLRLIYYSQIVNDFQKGDIAEGYSVSREKKESFPLTVTSAQKNPTAFYLCASDQGSNQPQHFGDGTRLSIL.